The 15 T cell receptor beta chains presented below share a single source sample, sequenced in a study of blood T cell repertoires in COVID-19. Clones were sequenced by immunoSEQ multiplex PCR, and TCRdb holds only the in-frame ones, with some missing. Here the sample spans approximately 70,000 clones, approximately 90% being singletons. The sequencing input was peripheral blood. These receptors originate from a human donor in a cohort sampled during active COVID-19.

The rearrangement links TRBV2 to TRBJ1-6, with TRBD1 matching over 8 bases. There are 15 residues in the CDR3. Germline CDR1 reads SNHLY; CDR2 reads FYNNEI. With 4 bases clipped from V and 6 bases from J, the junction kept 5 bases outside the gene matches. In nucleotides, the CDR3 is TGTGCCAGCAGTGTTTCGGGACAGGCTAATTCACCCCTCCACTTT. This gives the protein CASSVSGQANSPLHF.

The rearrangement joins TRBV5-5 to TRBJ1-1; possibly TRBD1 for D (6 bases). The CDR3 runs 15 residues. Trimming cost V 1 base and J 0 bases, with 10 bases left between them. The V gene's germline CDR1 is SGHKS and CDR2 YYEKEE (reference sequence). The CDR3 is CASSLTTGMNTEAFF. In nucleotides, the CDR3 is TGTGCCAGCAGCTTGACAACAGGGATGAACACTGAAGCTTTCTTT. Together with reference TRBV5-5 and TRBJ1-1, the CDR3 gives the full variable domain: DAGVTQSPTHLIKTRGQQVTLRCSPISGHKSVSWYQQVLGQGPQFIFQYYEKEERGRGNFPDRFSARQFPNYSSELNVNALLLGDSALYLCASSLTTGMNTEAFFGQGTRLTVV.

The chain employs TRBV10-1 and TRBJ2-7; TRBD1 aligns across 9 bases. This CDR3 region has 15 residues. CDR1 is WNHNN, CDR2 SYGVQD, per germline (reference sequence). The trim removed 2 bases at V and 4 bases at J, leaving 6 bases unmatched. This CDR3 reads CASSEGQGPGYEQYF. Here the CDR3 DNA reads TGCGCCAGCAGTGAGGGACAGGGGCCGGGGTACGAGCAGTACTTC.

This chain connects TRBV19 to TRBJ1-5, with 7 nucleotides matching TRBD1. V lost 5 bases and J lost 2; bases outside the gene matches: 12. This CDR3 has 17 amino acids. Germline V gene lookup returns CDR1 LNHDA and CDR2 SQIVND (reference sequence). Here the CDR3 DNA reads TGTGCCAGTAGTCCGAACAGGGGAGATGGGCGCAATCAGCCCCAGCATTTT. Translation: CASSPNRGDGRNQPQHF.

The chain recombines TRBV28 with TRBJ1-2, with D possibly being TRBD1 (6 bases). Deletions cut 2 bases from V and 3 bases from J, with 13 bases between. Germline assignment: CDR1 MDHEN and CDR2 SYDVKM. The CDR3 extends over 15 amino acids. The CDR3 sequence is CASSLLGGDHYGYTF. The CDR3 bases are TGTGCCAGCAGTTTACTAGGGGGGGATCACTATGGCTACACCTTC.

This chain joins TRBV5-1 and TRBJ2-7; 7 bases map to TRBD1. CDR3 size: 14 residues. J gave up 6 bases and V 4 bases, and 10 bases lay outside the gene matches. From germline, CDR1 is SGHRS and CDR2 YFSETQ. This CDR3 reads CASSPSTGPGEQYF. The CDR3 DNA sequence: TGCGCCAGCAGCCCCTCGACAGGGCCGGGCGAGCAGTACTTC.

The V call is TRBV18, the J call TRBJ2-1; 8 nucleotides match TRBD2. CDR1 is KGHSH, CDR2 LQKENI, per germline. This CDR3 contains 16 residues. Germline trimming cut 3 bases from V and 3 bases from J; bases unmatched to any gene: 7. The CDR3 DNA reads as TGTGCCAGCTCACCTCCCGGGACTAGGAACTACAATGAGCAGTTCTTC. This gives the protein CASSPPGTRNYNEQFF. The complete variable domain, with remaining parts taken from reference TRBV18 and TRBJ2-1, reads NAGVMQNPRHLVRRRGQEARLRCSPMKGHSHVYWYRQLPEEGLKFMVYLQKENIIDESGMPKERFSAEFPKEGPSILRIQQVVRGDSAAYFCASSPPGTRNYNEQFFGPGTRLTVL.

This clone was observed a single time. The chain links TRBV7-9 to TRBJ1-4; D uncertain. The germline CDR1 and CDR2 sequences are SEHNR and FQNEAQ (reference sequence). V was trimmed by 3 bases and J by 4 bases, leaving 9 bases between them. The CDR3 has 14 residues. CDR3 residues: CASSFQSYNEKLFF. CDR3 bases: TGTGCCAGCAGCTTTCAGTCTTATAATGAAAAACTGTTTTTT. The whole variable domain, filled in from reference TRBV7-9 and TRBJ1-4, reads DTGVSQNPRHKITKRGQNVTFRCDPISEHNRLYWYRQTLGQGPEFLTYFQNEAQLEKSRLLSDRFSAERPKGSFSTLEIQRTEQGDSAMYLCASSFQSYNEKLFFGSGTQLSVL.

This chain joins TRBV5-6 and TRBJ1-1, with D possibly matching TRBD1 (6 bases). Trimming removed 0 bases at V and 0 bases at J, with 12 bases between. The CDR3 is made up of 16 amino acids. Germline V gives CDR1 SGHDT, CDR2 YYEEEE. The CDR3 DNA reads as TGTGCCAGCAGCTTGGATGCAGGGGTCCTGAACACTGAAGCTTTCTTT. Residues: CASSLDAGVLNTEAFF.

The rearrangement joins TRBV5-1 to TRBJ2-7; 10 positions agree with TRBD1. In germline, CDR1 is SGHRS, CDR2 YFSETQ. J was trimmed by 2 bases and V by 4 bases; bases with no gene match: 6. The CDR3 has 15 residues. The CDR3 here is CASSPDRGLAYEQYF. The DNA for the CDR3 is TGCGCCAGCAGCCCAGACAGGGGGCTAGCCTACGAGCAGTACTTC. Full variable domain (missing parts from reference TRBV5-1 and TRBJ2-7): KAGVTQTPRYLIKTRGQQVTLSCSPISGHRSVSWYQQTPGQGLQFLFEYFSETQRNKGNFPGRFSGRQFSNSRSEMNVSTLELGDSALYLCASSPDRGLAYEQYFGPGTRLTVT.

The chain has TRBV28 and TRBJ1-5, with a tentative D call TRBD1 (6 bases). V lost 8 bases and J lost 0, with 11 bases in between. In germline, CDR1 is MDHEN, CDR2 SYDVKM. The CDR3 length is 14 residues. CDR3 loop: CASVGQYSNQPQHF. The CDR3, as DNA: TGTGCCAGCGTTGGACAGTATAGCAATCAGCCCCAGCATTTT. The variable domain in full, completed from reference TRBV28 and TRBJ1-5, reads DVKVTQSSRYLVKRTGEKVFLECVQDMDHENMFWYRQDPGLGLRLIYFSYDVKMKEKGDIPEGYSVSREKKERFSLILESASTNQTSMYLCASVGQYSNQPQHFGDGTRLSIL.

The CDR3 here is CASSYSRAGGNYGYTF. As DNA, the CDR3 is TGTGCCAGCAGTTACTCGAGGGCAGGGGGCAACTATGGCTACACCTTC. J is TRBJ1-2 and V is TRBV6-5; 8 bases match TRBD1. V lost 0 bases and J lost 2; bases outside the gene matches: 5. Germline V gives CDR1 MNHEY, CDR2 SVGAGI. The CDR3 is 16 residues long.

The genes are TRBV7-2 and TRBJ2-1; 11 positions match TRBD2. The germline V gene encodes CDR1 SGHTA and CDR2 FQGNSA. V dropped 6 bases and J dropped 4; count of bases not matched to a gene: 5. The CDR3 totals 15 residues. The CDR3 loop reads CASSSSGGSYNEQFF. CDR3 nucleotide sequence: TGTGCCAGCAGTTCTAGCGGGGGGTCTTACAATGAGCAGTTCTTC. Full variable domain (missing parts from reference TRBV7-2 and TRBJ2-1): GAGVSQSPSNKVTEKGKDVELRCDPISGHTALYWYRQSLGQGLEFLIYFQGNSAPDKSGLPSDRFSAERTGGSVSTLTIQRTQQEDSAVYLCASSSSGGSYNEQFFGPGTRLTVL.

V and J are TRBV3-1 (or the pseudogene TRBV3-2) and TRBJ1-5; 9 bases line up with TRBD1. V was clipped by 5 bases and J by 6 bases; unmatched bases: 5. Germline loops: CDR1 LGHDT, CDR2 YNNKEL (reference sequence). The length of the CDR3 is 14 residues. The CDR3: CASSLGQGSQPQHF. The CDR3 DNA follows: TGTGCCAGCAGCTTAGGACAGGGGAGTCAGCCCCAGCATTTT.

CDR3 residues: CASSLAEGQHSPLHF. CDR3 in DNA: TGTGCCAGCAGCTTAGCGGAGGGACAGCATTCACCCCTCCACTTT. V is TRBV7-8 and J is TRBJ1-6, with 7 bases lining up with TRBD1. CDR3 size: 15 residues. The V and J ends lost 0 bases and 8 bases, in that order; junction bases with no gene match: 4. The germline gives CDR1 SGHVS, CDR2 FQNEAQ.